This TCR beta chain is drawn from a study of vaccination and CD4 T cells after COVID-19. Across the whole study: Median time from COVID diagnosis to post-COVID sampling was over 85 days (35 to 161). The interval from dose two to post-vaccine sampling had a median of 72 days, and it ranged from 14 to 241.

For this clonotype: Its antigen remains unknown.

Treatment denoted: approximately 9-day PBMC culture with coronavirus spike peptide pools or control peptides (ViraFEST assay). The Oncomine TCR Beta short-read assay was applied to DNA of cultured CD4+ T cells. MiXCR, run by TCRdb on the PCR reads, gives a single entry per CDR3 protein. The repertoire consists of 11,000 to 15,000 distinct CDR3 sequences, with around 59% occurring once and the leading ten covering roughly 19%. Sequencing used CD4+ T cells from blood, cultured in vitro. The clonotype comes from a human donor who had recovered from COVID-19.

The CDR3, as DNA: TGCAGTGCTAGAGATCTCTCGGGGACTTCGCTCACCGGGGAGCTGTTTTTT. Amino acids: CSARDLSGTSLTGELFF. The gene calls are TRBV20-1 and TRBJ2-2, with D possibly being TRBD2 (6 bases). This CDR3 has 17 amino acids. V dropped 0 bases and J dropped 4 bases, with 18 bases sitting between them. The germline V gene encodes CDR1 DFQATT and CDR2 SNEGSKA (reference sequence).